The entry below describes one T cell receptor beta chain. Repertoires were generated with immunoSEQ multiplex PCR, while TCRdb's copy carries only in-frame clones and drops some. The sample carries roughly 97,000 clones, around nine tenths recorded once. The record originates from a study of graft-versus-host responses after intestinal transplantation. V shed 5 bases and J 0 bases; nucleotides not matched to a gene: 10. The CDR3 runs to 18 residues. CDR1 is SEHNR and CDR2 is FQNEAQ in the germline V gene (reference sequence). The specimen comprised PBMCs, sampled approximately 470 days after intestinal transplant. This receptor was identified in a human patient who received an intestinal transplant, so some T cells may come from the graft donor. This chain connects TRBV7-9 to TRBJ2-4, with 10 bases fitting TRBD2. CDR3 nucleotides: TGTGCCAGCAGCCAGCTAGCGGGGGACCTACTAGCCAAAAACATTCAGTACTTC. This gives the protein CASSQLAGDLLAKNIQYF.